The clone carrying this T cell receptor beta chain occurred a few times. The target antigen is unknown. The sample originates from a study of CD8 T cells in ankylosing spondylitis. Study results and limitations: Seemingly characteristic of ankylosing spondylitis blood was a TCR beta motif consisting of under ten highly homologous variants. Clones tied to disease were said to be significantly enriched in matched ankylosing spondylitis synovial fluid. With a CD8+ phenotype, disease-linked clones were relatively rare in peripheral blood.

The V end lost 6 bases, the J end lost 5 bases, and 20 bases lay between the germline ends. The CDR3 sequence is 15 residues long. The germline CDR1 and CDR2 sequences are SGHAT and FQDESV (reference sequence). For TCR beta, libraries came from quantitative 5'-RACE with molecular barcodes. TCRdb recomputed calls from the 5' RACE reads with MiXCR, one row per CDR3 protein. The sample gives around 490,000 distinct CDR3 sequences, 5.3% of which show up once; 3.5% is in the top ten. The genes are TRBV11-1 and TRBJ2-7, with D maybe TRBD2 (6 bases). The origin of this receptor is a male donor with ankylosing spondylitis. The sample comprised blood, either unsorted or a sorted T cell fraction (not recorded which). CDR3: CASRNIAGRPNEQYF. The CDR3 bases are TGTGCCAGCAGAAACATTGCGGGAAGACCTAACGAGCAGTACTTC.